One sample yielded the 4 T cell receptor beta chains listed below, sequenced in a study of low-dose radiotherapy and immunotherapy resistance in tumors. Sample time point: before trial treatment. Primers used for first-strand cDNA, a TRAV- and TRBV-specific set, covered both alpha and beta chains. The authors amplified TCRs for 20 to 25 PCR cycles with a constant-region primer and a V-primer adapter. MiXCR, run by TCRdb on the reads, gives a single entry per CDR3 protein. The table records 75,000 to 95,000 distinct CDR3 sequences, approximately 17% of them present only once. Sequencing used PBMCs, obtained before treatment. These receptors originate from a male donor with prostate cancer.

Regarding this clonotype: This may be a read error: a much more frequent sequence differs by one nucleotide. The V gene is TRBV7-3, the J gene TRBJ2-5, with D possibly being TRBD2 (6 bases). CDR3 length: 15 amino acids. Per the germline V gene, CDR1 is SGHTA and CDR2 is FQGTGA. The germline V and J ends were trimmed by 5 bases and 4 bases, with 17 bases remaining between them. CDR3 bases: TGTGCCAGCAGCCCCGCGGGGAGTTTCCGAGAGACCCAGTACTTC. Translation gives CASSPAGSFRETQYF.

In its sample, this clonotype was seen many times. The J gene is TRBJ2-6, the V gene TRBV7-8, with a weak D call TRBD2 (5 bases). The CDR3 runs to 17 residues. The germline V gene encodes CDR1 SGHVS and CDR2 FQNEAQ. Trimming removed 2 bases from V and 0 bases from J, with 11 bases in between. CDR3 DNA: TGTGCCAGCAGCTTATTCGGGCGGGTCTCTGGGGCCAACGTCCTGACTTTC. It encodes CASSLFGRVSGANVLTF.

This clonotype was seen ten or more times. The rearrangement joins TRBV27 to TRBJ2-1; no definite D call. Germline CDR1 is MNHEY and CDR2 is SMNVEV (reference sequence). This CDR3 is built from 14 residues. Deletions cut 2 bases from V and 0 bases from J, with 5 bases between. CDR3 loop: CASSLRSSYNEQFF. The CDR3 DNA is TGTGCCAGCAGTTTACGGAGCTCCTACAATGAGCAGTTCTTC.

This clonotype showed up many times. This chain links TRBV10-3 with TRBJ2-2; 10 nucleotides agree with TRBD1. There are 14 residues in the CDR3. Germline assignment: CDR1 ENHRY and CDR2 SYGVKD. The J segment lost 6 bases and the V segment lost 10 bases, leaving 8 bases of the junction unmatched. CDR3 protein: CATGPGQGSGELFF. CDR3 coding DNA: TGTGCCACCGGCCCGGGACAGGGGTCCGGGGAGCTGTTTTTT.